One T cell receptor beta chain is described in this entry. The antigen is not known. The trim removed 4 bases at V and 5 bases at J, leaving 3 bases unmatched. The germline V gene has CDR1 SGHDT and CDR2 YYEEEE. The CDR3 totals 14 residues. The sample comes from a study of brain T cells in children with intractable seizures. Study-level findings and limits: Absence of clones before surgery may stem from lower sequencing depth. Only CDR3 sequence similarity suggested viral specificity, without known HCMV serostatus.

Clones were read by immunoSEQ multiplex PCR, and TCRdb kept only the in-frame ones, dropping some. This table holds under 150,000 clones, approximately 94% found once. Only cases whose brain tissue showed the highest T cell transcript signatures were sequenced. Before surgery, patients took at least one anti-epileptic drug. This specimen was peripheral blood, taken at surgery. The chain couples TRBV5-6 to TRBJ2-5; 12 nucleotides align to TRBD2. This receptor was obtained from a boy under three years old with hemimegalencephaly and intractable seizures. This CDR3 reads CASSPGLAGETQYF. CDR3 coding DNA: TGTGCCAGCAGCCCGGGACTAGCGGGTGAGACCCAGTACTTC.